What follows are 3 T cell receptor beta chains derived from one specimen sequenced in a study of cytomegalovirus exposure and HLA in healthy donors. The PCR had 60 Vbeta and 13 Jbeta primers. Some clones are missing from TCRdb's copy, which holds only in-frame ones; the method was immunoSEQ multiplex PCR. Found here are fewer than 250,000 clones, 70% to 75% of them singletons; the top ten hold 3% to 3.5%. Material: PBMCs. Every receptor here comes from a woman under 40 in good health and CMV-seropositive.

The V and J genes are TRBV11-3 and TRBJ2-6, with TRBD1 matching 7 bases. Per the germline V gene, CDR1 is SGHNT and CDR2 is YENEEA. With 4 bases clipped from V and 4 bases from J, the junction kept 4 bases outside the gene matches. The CDR3 spans 15 residues. The DNA for the CDR3 is TGTGCCAGCAGCTCGACAGGGCCCGGGGCCAACGTCCTGACTTTC. Protein: CASSSTGPGANVLTF.

This chain uses TRBV12-2 with TRBJ2-5; TRBD2, the D gene given by the table, was not confirmed from the DNA. TRBV12-2 is noted as a pseudogene. The CDR3 sequence is 17 residues long. The CDR3 nucleotides read TGTGCAAGTCGCTTAAAGTCGGAGTGTCGATCGCAAGAGACCCAGTACTTC. Translating gives CASRLKSECRSQETQYF.

The chain recombines TRBV28 with TRBJ1-3, with 11 nucleotides matching TRBD1. With V trimmed by 5 bases and J by 4 bases, 10 bases remained unmatched. Germline lookup yields CDR1 MDHEN and CDR2 SYDVKM. The CDR3 has 17 residues. Here the CDR3 DNA reads TGTGCCAGCAGTCCCCCCGGACAGGGGGCGCGCGGAAACACCATATATTTT. Protein: CASSPPGQGARGNTIYF.